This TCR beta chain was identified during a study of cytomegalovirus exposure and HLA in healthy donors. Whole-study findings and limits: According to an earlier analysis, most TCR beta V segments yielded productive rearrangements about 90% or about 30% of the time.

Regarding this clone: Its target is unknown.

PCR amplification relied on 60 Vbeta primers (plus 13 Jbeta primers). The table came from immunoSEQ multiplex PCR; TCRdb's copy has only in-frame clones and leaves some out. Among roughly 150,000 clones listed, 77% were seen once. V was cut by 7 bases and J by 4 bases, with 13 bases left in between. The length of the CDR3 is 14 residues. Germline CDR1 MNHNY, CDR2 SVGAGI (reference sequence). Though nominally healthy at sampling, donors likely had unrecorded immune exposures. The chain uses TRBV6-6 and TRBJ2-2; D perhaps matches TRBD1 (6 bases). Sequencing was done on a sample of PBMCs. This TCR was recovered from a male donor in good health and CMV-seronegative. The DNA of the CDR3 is TGTGCCAGCACCCAGGGGAGTTCCACCGGGGAGCTGTTTTTT. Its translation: CASTQGSSTGELFF.